Listed here are 7 T cell receptor beta chains from one sample, sequenced in a study of T cells after yellow fever vaccination. TCRdb re-derived calls from the 5' RACE reads in MiXCR, one entry per CDR3 protein. Here the sample spans some 96,000 distinct CDR3 sequences, under 9% being singletons. Specimen: CD8+ T cells not binding an NS4B(214-222) dextramer, sorted from PBMCs, collected less than 18 days after the first yellow fever vaccination. All receptors derive from a man between 18 and 35 years old who received the YFV17D yellow fever vaccine.

The CDR3, as DNA: TGCGCCAGCAGCCCGGGAGCGGGCTACGAGCAGTACTTC. Protein sequence: CASSPGAGYEQYF. The rearrangement links TRBV4-3 to TRBJ2-7; D may be TRBD2 (6 bases). Per the germline V gene, CDR1 is LGHNA and CDR2 is YSLEER. V lost 4 bases to trimming and J lost 3 bases, with 10 bases between them. The CDR3 extends over 13 amino acids.

This clonotype was observed a handful of times. The chain employs TRBV6-6 and TRBJ2-7; the match to TRBD1 covers 7 bases. The CDR3 sequence is 13 residues long. From germline, CDR1 is MNHNY and CDR2 SVGAGI (reference sequence). V lost 10 bases and J lost 1; bases outside the gene matches: 7. The CDR3 spells CATGRDRSYEQYF. DNA of the CDR3: TGTGCCACCGGCCGGGACAGATCCTACGAGCAGTACTTC.

This clonotype showed up just a few times. V and J are TRBV7-7 and TRBJ2-5; TRBD1 matches at 8 bases. The CDR3 runs to 14 residues. Germline V lookup: CDR1 SSHAT, CDR2 FNYEAQ (reference sequence). The ends lost 5 bases at V and 5 bases at J; junction bases unmatched: 7. The CDR3 is CASSTAGGSETQYF. In DNA form, the CDR3 reads TGTGCCAGCAGCACCGCAGGGGGCAGTGAGACCCAGTACTTC.

The chain couples TRBV4-2 to TRBJ2-3; the match to TRBD1 covers 7 bases. The J segment lost 2 bases and the V segment lost 6 bases, leaving 8 bases of the junction unmatched. Germline lookup yields CDR1 LGHNA and CDR2 YNFKEQ. The length of the CDR3 is 15 residues. CDR3 in DNA: TGTGCCAGCAGTCTAACACAGGGGTCCACAGATACGCAGTATTTT. Translated: CASSLTQGSTDTQYF.

V gene TRBV4-2 combines with J gene TRBJ2-4; 8 nucleotides match TRBD2. V lost 2 bases and J lost 5; bases outside the gene matches: 8. The CDR3 has 16 residues. Germline lookup yields CDR1 LGHNA and CDR2 YNFKEQ. CDR3 loop: CASSQQPGGAQNIQYF. CDR3 sequence (DNA): TGTGCCAGCAGCCAACAGCCCGGGGGGGCCCAAAACATTCAGTACTTC.

This clonotype was counted between two and nine times. The rearrangement links TRBV7-9 to TRBJ2-1; the D call may be TRBD1 or TRBD2 (5 bases each). The CDR3 totals 12 residues. V lost 3 bases and J 7 bases, leaving 7 bases between the germline ends. The germline V gene encodes CDR1 SEHNR and CDR2 FQNEAQ (reference sequence). The CDR3 bases are TGTGCCAGCAGCTTTTGGGGGAATGAGCAGTTCTTC. This codes for CASSFWGNEQFF.

This clonotype was seen only a few times. This chain links TRBV7-9 with TRBJ1-4, with 8 bases matching TRBD1. The CDR3 is 16 residues long. CDR1 and CDR2 from the germline V gene are SEHNR and FQNEAQ (reference sequence). With 0 bases clipped from V and 6 bases from J, the junction kept 6 bases outside the gene matches. CDR3 sequence: CASSLAQGATDEKLFF. The DNA for the CDR3 is TGTGCCAGCAGCTTAGCCCAGGGGGCGACTGATGAAAAACTGTTTTTT.